This T cell receptor (beta chain) was captured by sequencing in a study of vaccination effects on CD4 cells after COVID-19. About the study: Early and late post-vaccination sampling was undertaken in a cohort of a few convalescent patients. PBMC cultures contained two million cells per well, 7.5 to 10 IU/ml IL-2 and roughly 9.5 ug/ml peptides. Whole-study results and caveats: After vaccination, at late timepoints, clones induced by infection and by vaccine contracted markedly.

An approximately ten-day culture period preceded the isolation of CD4+ T cells. The infection with SARS-CoV-2 (confirmed by PCR) occurred in this person between March and December 2020. Participants completed two doses of the BNT162b2 or mRNA-1273 vaccine. Using immunoSEQ multiplex PCR, the repertoire was profiled, and TCRdb retains in-frame clones only, with some absent. The repertoire includes tens of thousands of clones, under 85% of them detected once, and under 5.5% sits in the top ten. The CDR3 runs 14 residues. The V end lost 5 bases, the J end lost 4 bases, and 14 bases lay between the germline ends. Germline CDR1 and CDR2: LNHDA and SQIVND (reference sequence). Regarding this clone: Its target is unknown.

The V call is TRBV19, the J call TRBJ1-2; D is uncertain. The sample here was CD4+ T cells from PBMCs cultured without peptide, taken after COVID-19 vaccination. The sequence was obtained from a human donor who had a prior SARS-CoV-2 infection. In DNA form, the CDR3 reads TGTGCCAGTAGTTTCCTCGGACCTGGCTATGGCTACACCTTC. It yields the protein CASSFLGPGYGYTF.